Listed below are T cell receptor beta chains from one sample, sequenced in a study of T-cell reconstitution after alpha-beta-depleted transplantation in children. TCRdb reprocessed the PCR reads via MiXCR and lists one record per CDR3 protein. The sample yields under 250,000 distinct CDR3 sequences, about 24% seen once. Here the sequenced sample was PBMCs, mostly from graft donor cells, taken 360 days after TCRalphabeta/CD19-depleted stem cell transplant. The receptors stem from a female patient aged 2 to 10 who had a stem cell transplant for congenital amegakaryocytic thrombocytopenia, so the T cells may come from the graft donor. The CDR3 runs from the conserved cysteine through the conserved F or W. The order of the fields is clone size, D gene, V gene, J gene, CDR3 length, CDR3 protein, CDR3 DNA. D genes are given only for firm matches. Clone size is not always given. Where it is, it says once, few, many or a class for expanded clones.

>.|.|TRBV2|TRBJ1-2|15
CASTGKSGRIYGYTF
TGTGCCAGCACTGGGAAGTCGGGACGGATCTATGGCTACACCTTC
>.|.|TRBV5-8|TRBJ2-7|15
CASSLLFDLAYEQYF
TGTGCCAGCAGCTTGCTATTTGACTTAGCCTACGAGCAGTACTTC
>.|.|TRBV6-1|TRBJ2-1|14
CASSEYVSRDEQFF
TGTGCCAGCAGTGAATACGTTAGTCGGGATGAGCAGTTCTTC
>few|.|TRBV6-1|TRBJ1-5|13
CASSDSDHQPQHF
TGTGCCAGCAGTGACAGCGACCATCAGCCCCAGCATTTT
>.|.|TRBV5-1|TRBJ2-3|14
CASSLLKNADTQYF
TGCGCCAGCAGCTTGTTAAAAAACGCAGATACGCAGTATTTT
>.|TRBD2|TRBV4-3|TRBJ2-1|15
CASSLSGTGYNEQFF
TGCGCCAGCAGCCTTAGCGGGACTGGTTACAATGAGCAGTTCTTC
>few|.|TRBV12-3/TRBV12-4|TRBJ2-7|15
CASSLGTLLPLEQYF
TGTGCCAGCAGTTTAGGTACCCTACTTCCCCTCGAGCAGTACTTC
>few|.|TRBV5-1|TRBJ2-1|12
CASSLMRGEQFF
TGCGCCAGCAGCTTGATGAGGGGTGAGCAGTTCTTC
>.|.|TRBV9|TRBJ2-5|17
CASSPGPRRLGQETQYF
TGTGCCAGCAGCCCGGGACCGAGAAGATTGGGCCAAGAGACCCAGTACTTC
>many|TRBD1|TRBV5-1|TRBJ2-1|13
CASSLGQDNEQFF
TGCGCCAGCAGCCTAGGACAGGACAATGAGCAGTTCTTC
>.|.|TRBV11-2|TRBJ2-3|14
CASSFLGLTDTQYF
TGTGCCAGCAGCTTTCTGGGATTAACAGATACGCAGTATTTT
>.|TRBD1|TRBV28|TRBJ1-1|16
CASSSPGQGLNTEAFF
TGTGCCAGCAGTTCTCCGGGACAGGGATTGAACACTGAAGCTTTCTTT
>once|TRBD1|TRBV4-1|TRBJ1-1|17
CASSHPLSGQGNTEAFF
TGCGCCAGCAGCCACCCCTTATCCGGACAGGGGAACACTGAAGCTTTCTTT
>.|.|TRBV28|TRBJ1-3|16
CASSNRLRGGGNTIYF
TGTGCCAGCAGCAACCGACTCAGGGGCGGTGGAAACACCATATATTTT
>.|.|TRBV7-8|TRBJ1-2|13
CASSDDSLDGYTF
TGTGCCAGCAGCGACGACAGTCTGGACGGCTACACCTTC
>.|.|TRBV29-1|TRBJ1-1|12
CSVDEIRGEAFF
TGCAGCGTTGACGAGATACGAGGGGAAGCTTTCTTT
>many|TRBD2|TRBV12-3/TRBV12-4|TRBJ2-2|15
CASSFLAGEIGELFF
TGTGCCAGCAGTTTTCTAGCGGGAGAGATCGGGGAGCTGTTTTTT
>.|TRBD2|TRBV20-1|TRBJ2-1|15
CSARDRTSGRSEQFF
TGCAGTGCTAGAGATCGGACTAGCGGGAGAAGTGAGCAGTTCTTC
>few|TRBD1|TRBV10-3|TRBJ2-2|17
CAISESNGQGKTGELFF
TGTGCCATCAGTGAGTCGAATGGACAGGGGAAGACCGGGGAGCTGTTTTTT
>few|.|TRBV9|TRBJ1-3|15
CASSVNSGWGNTIYF
TGTGCCAGCAGCGTAAATTCAGGGTGGGGAAACACCATATATTTT
>many|.|TRBV6-2/TRBV6-3|TRBJ1-5|15
CASSYSMAVGQPQHF
TGTGCCAGCAGTTACTCGATGGCAGTCGGACAGCCCCAGCATTTT
>.|TRBD1|TRBV5-1|TRBJ1-4|16
CASSLAGQGAEEKLFF
TGCGCCAGCAGCTTGGCGGGACAGGGGGCGGAAGAAAAACTGTTTTTT
>.|.|TRBV25-1|TRBJ2-5|13
CASGGMMGETQYF
TGTGCCAGCGGGGGGATGATGGGGGAGACCCAGTACTTC
>.|TRBD2|TRBV12-3/TRBV12-4|TRBJ2-3|16
CASSLWTSGRTDTQYF
TGTGCCAGCAGTCTCTGGACTAGCGGGAGGACAGATACGCAGTATTTT
>.|.|TRBV7-8|TRBJ1-4|15
CASSSGVATNEKLFF
TGTGCCAGCAGCTCAGGGGTTGCAACTAATGAAAAACTGTTTTTT
>.|.|TRBV20-1|TRBJ2-3|14
CSARRLVFTDTQYF
TGCAGTGCTAGGAGACTAGTTTTCACAGATACGCAGTATTTT
>few|.|TRBV7-6|TRBJ2-5|15
CASSPGGASIETQYF
TGTGCCAGCAGCCCTGGGGGAGCCTCAATCGAGACCCAGTACTTC
>.|.|TRBV7-2|TRBJ2-1|12
CASSLGFGEQFF
TGTGCCAGCAGCTTAGGTTTCGGTGAGCAGTTCTTC
>.|.|TRBV15|TRBJ1-1|13
CATSRDFNTEAFF
TGTGCCACCAGCAGAGATTTTAACACTGAAGCTTTCTTT
>.|.|TRBV20-1|TRBJ2-7|14
CSVTLWGSSYEQYF
TGCAGTGTAACGTTATGGGGGAGCTCCTACGAGCAGTACTTC
>few|.|TRBV11-2|TRBJ2-7|13
CASSSRFRYEQYF
TGTGCCAGCAGCTCAAGATTTCGCTACGAGCAGTACTTC
>.|.|TRBV6-1|TRBJ1-2|14
CASSRGSHNYGYTF
TGTGCCAGCAGCCGCGGGTCCCATAACTATGGCTACACCTTC
>.|.|TRBV2|TRBJ2-3|14
CATRREYSTDTQYF
TGTGCCACCAGGAGGGAATACAGCACAGATACGCAGTATTTT
>few|.|TRBV5-1|TRBJ2-5|15
CASSSTGAIQETQYF
TGCGCCAGCAGCTCGACAGGAGCCATCCAAGAGACCCAGTACTTC
>few|.|TRBV7-2|TRBJ2-7|13
CASSLGRFYEQYF
TGTGCCAGCAGCTTAGGGCGTTTCTACGAGCAGTACTTC
>few|.|TRBV4-3|TRBJ1-5|15
CASSQARDVDQPQHF
TGCGCCAGCAGCCAAGCCCGGGACGTAGATCAGCCCCAGCATTTT
>many|.|TRBV12-3/TRBV12-4|TRBJ2-1|14
CASSRGSSYNEQFF
TGTGCCAGCAGCCGGGGGAGTTCTTACAATGAGCAGTTCTTC
>many|TRBD2|TRBV29-1|TRBJ2-3|14
CSVAPGLATDTQYF
TGCAGCGTTGCCCCTGGACTAGCAACAGATACGCAGTATTTT
>.|TRBD1|TRBV5-1|TRBJ1-3|17
CASSPTDRGRSGNTIYF
TGCGCCAGCAGCCCGACAGACAGGGGGCGTTCTGGAAACACCATATATTTT
>.|TRBD2|TRBV4-2|TRBJ2-1|16
CASSQNLAASYNEQFF
TGTGCCAGCAGCCAAAACCTAGCGGCCTCCTACAATGAGCAGTTCTTC
>.|TRBD1|TRBV11-2|TRBJ2-2|14
CASSSTGGGGELFF
TGTGCCAGCAGCTCGACAGGGGGAGGCGGGGAGCTGTTTTTT